What follows are 15 T cell receptor beta chains derived from one specimen sequenced in a study of Ad26.COV2.S vaccination and SARS-CoV-2 variants. Clones were read by immunoSEQ multiplex PCR, and TCRdb kept only the in-frame ones, dropping some. The sample contains 400,000 to 450,000 clones, around 92% of which appear only once. Treatment specified: some 20 received Ad26.COV2.S at low or high dose, single or two shots; 5 received placebo; per-sample allocation not given. Sampling occurred on day 63 after the first vaccine or placebo injection. Sequenced material: peripheral blood, taken in a trial of Ad26.COV2.S vaccine versus placebo. The receptors originated from a person aged 18-60 years who received the Ad26.COV2.S COVID-19 vaccine or a placebo.

The chain links TRBV7-9 to TRBJ2-2, with 9 bases aligning to TRBD1. V lost 5 bases to trimming and J lost 4 bases; unmatched junction nucleotides: 11. The germline CDR1 and CDR2 sequences are SEHNR and FQNEAQ (reference sequence). This CDR3 is built from 17 residues. The CDR3 region has the DNA TGTGCCAGCAGCCACCACTCCACAGGGGGCCTCACCGGGGAGCTGTTTTTT. Its protein is CASSHHSTGGLTGELFF. Variable domain in full (rest from reference TRBV7-9 and TRBJ2-2): DTGVSQNPRHKITKRGQNVTFRCDPISEHNRLYWYRQTLGQGPEFLTYFQNEAQLEKSRLLSDRFSAERPKGSFSTLEIQRTEQGDSAMYLCASSHHSTGGLTGELFFGEGSRLTVL.

In its sample, this clone was seen once. The V and J genes are TRBV28 and TRBJ1-2, with D maybe TRBD1 (6 bases). This CDR3 is 13 amino acids long. Between the trimmed V and J ends, which lost 8 bases and 4 bases, there was a span of 14 bases. From germline, CDR1 is MDHEN and CDR2 SYDVKM. The CDR3, as DNA: TGTGCCAGCCGGGAGGGGGGCGGCTATGGCTACACCTTC. Residues: CASREGGGYGYTF.

A word on this clone: At one end, the junction sequence differs from germline, possibly due to a read error. The chain employs TRBV5-5 and TRBJ1-1; 7 nucleotides agree with TRBD1. CDR1 and CDR2 from the germline V gene are SGHKS and YYEKEE (reference sequence). This CDR3 contains 16 residues. In DNA form, the CDR3 reads TGTGCCAGCGGCTTGGGAGACAGGGAATTGAACACTGAAGCTTTCTTT. It specifies CASGLGDRELNTEAFF.

The CDR3 DNA reads TGTGCCAGCAGCTTGATGACAGGGCCTAATACGTGGCGCGAAAAACTGTTTTTT. Its protein is CASSLMTGPNTWREKLFF. V is TRBV5-5 and J is TRBJ1-4; 7 nucleotides align to TRBD1. CDR1 SGHKS and CDR2 YYEKEE come from the germline V gene (reference sequence). CDR3 length: 18 amino acids. The V and J ends lost 1 base and 8 bases, in that order; junction bases with no gene match: 17.

V gene TRBV2 combines with J gene TRBJ2-7; unclear D gene. Per germline, CDR1 SNHLY and CDR2 FYNNEI. Deletions cut 3 bases from V and 0 bases from J, with 12 bases between. The CDR3 runs 15 residues. In DNA, the CDR3 is TGTGCCAGCAGTGAGAGTTGGCAGAGCTCCTACGAGCAGTACTTC. It translates to CASSESWQSSYEQYF.

By proportion, this clone is medium-sized. This chain uses TRBV5-6 with TRBJ1-4, with unresolved D. V dropped 6 bases and J dropped 6 bases, with 12 bases sitting between them. This CDR3 contains 13 residues. The germline gives CDR1 SGHDT, CDR2 YYEEEE. The CDR3 region is CASTFITDEKLFF. The CDR3 nucleotides read TGTGCCAGCACCTTTATCACGGATGAAAAACTGTTTTTT.

The CDR3 nucleotides read TGTGCCAGCAGCGCGGGTGTAGCGCTGAACACTGAAGCTTTCTTT. It translates to CASSAGVALNTEAFF. The chain uses TRBV9 and TRBJ1-1; D is ambiguous. Trimming took off 3 bases at V and 0 bases at J, with 12 bases between the two ends. Germline V CDR1 and CDR2: SGDLS, YYNGEE. The CDR3 consists of 15 residues.

The V call is TRBV6-5, the J call TRBJ2-2, with D maybe TRBD1 (6 bases). V lost 5 bases, J lost 0 bases, and 10 bases lay in between. CDR1 MNHEY and CDR2 SVGAGI come from the germline V gene. This CDR3 contains 15 residues. CDR3 amino acids: CASSPDRSNTGELFF. In DNA form, the CDR3 reads TGTGCCAGCAGTCCCGACAGGTCGAACACCGGGGAGCTGTTTTTT.

The chain has TRBV11-2 and TRBJ1-1; no reliable D call. Trimming removed 3 bases at V and 6 bases at J, with 11 bases between. The CDR3 loop spans 13 amino acids. Germline CDR1 and CDR2: SGHAT and FQNNGV. CDR3: CASSFVRGAEAFF. The CDR3 coding sequence is TGTGCCAGCAGCTTTGTTAGAGGCGCTGAAGCTTTCTTT.

The chain links TRBV6-5 to TRBJ1-5, with 10 bases fitting TRBD1. In germline, CDR1 is MNHEY, CDR2 SVGAGI. The CDR3 runs to 15 residues. The V gene end was trimmed by 6 bases and the J gene end by 3 bases; junction bases not matched to a gene: 5. CDR3 nucleotides: TGTGCCAGCAGGGCGACAGGGGGCATCAATCAGCCCCAGCATTTT. Its translation: CASRATGGINQPQHF.

The V gene is TRBV3-1 (or the pseudogene TRBV3-2), the J gene TRBJ1-1; 9 bases are a match to TRBD1. CDR1 is LGHDT and CDR2 is YNNKEL in the germline V gene (reference sequence). This CDR3 has 13 amino acids. The J segment lost 8 bases and the V segment lost 2 bases, leaving 3 bases of the junction unmatched. CDR3 in amino acids: CASSQTGTGEAFF. The DNA of the CDR3 is TGTGCCAGCAGCCAAACCGGGACAGGGGAAGCTTTCTTT.

This clone was picked up many times. This CDR3 reads CASSFTGHSYEQYF. The DNA for the CDR3 is TGTGCCAGCAGCTTTACGGGGCACTCCTACGAGCAGTACTTC. The rearrangement uses TRBV7-8 and TRBJ2-7, with D perhaps assigned TRBD1 or TRBD2 (5 bases each). CDR3 length equals 14 residues. Germline V gives CDR1 SGHVS, CDR2 FQNEAQ. V dropped 3 bases and J dropped 0 bases, with 9 bases sitting between them.

V is TRBV5-1 and J is TRBJ1-1; D perhaps matches TRBD1 (5 bases). Trimming pared 3 bases from V and 0 bases from J, leaving 12 bases between. The germline CDR1 and CDR2 sequences are SGHRS and YFSETQ. The CDR3 is 15 residues long. The CDR3 nucleotides read TGCGCCAGCAGCTATTCAGGGATCCTGAACACTGAAGCTTTCTTT. Protein: CASSYSGILNTEAFF.

V and J are TRBV21-1 and TRBJ1-5. TRBV21-1 corresponds to a pseudogene. The CDR3 is 19 amino acids. CDR3 nucleotide sequence: TGTGCCAGCAGGTTAAAATCCTCCTACGGGACGGTAAGCAATCAGCCCCAGCATTTT. Its protein is CASRLKSSYGTVSNQPQHF.

The chain has TRBV6-5 and TRBJ2-1; 7 positions agree with TRBD2. This CDR3 is 15 amino acids long. Per the germline V gene, CDR1 is MNHEY and CDR2 is SVGAGI. V lost 2 bases, J lost 9 bases, and 10 bases stayed unmatched. This chain's CDR3 is CASSYGLAALGEQFF. CDR3 DNA sequence: TGTGCCAGCAGTTACGGGCTAGCGGCCTTGGGTGAGCAGTTCTTC.